The 12 T cell receptor beta chains listed next were all sequenced from one sample in a study of T-cell reconstitution after alpha-beta-depleted transplantation in children. During its preparation, the TCRbeta library received unique molecular identifiers. TCRdb called the PCR reads again in MiXCR, with one record for every CDR3 protein. The sample has a few hundred thousand distinct CDR3 sequences, approximately 13% seen once; the top ten hold 2% to 2.5%. Material: PBMCs, mostly from graft donor cells, obtained 360 days after TCRalphabeta/CD19-depleted stem cell transplant. The receptors originated from a male patient younger than 18 who had a stem cell transplant for acute myeloid leukemia, so the T cells may come from the graft donor.

This chain uses TRBV29-1 with TRBJ2-7; D is ambiguous. V lost 1 base and J 0 bases, leaving 7 bases between the germline ends. This CDR3 has 13 residues. Per the germline V gene, CDR1 is SQVTM and CDR2 is ANQGSEA. This CDR3 is CSVEGQASYEQYF. CDR3 in DNA: TGCAGCGTTGAAGGGCAGGCCTCCTACGAGCAGTACTTC.

This clonotype was recorded at least ten times. One end of the junction does not line up with germline, which may come from a read error. The chain employs TRBV6-5 and TRBJ1-6; no reliable D call. The germline gives CDR1 MNHEY, CDR2 SVGAGI. CDR3 length: 12 amino acids. This chain's CDR3 is CASSWGDSPLHF. The CDR3 DNA reads TGTGCCAGTAGTTGGGGAGATTCACCCCTCCACTTT.

The rearrangement joins TRBV29-1 to TRBJ1-4, with D perhaps matching TRBD1 (5 bases). Trimming took off 3 bases at V and 1 base at J, with 6 bases between the two ends. The V gene's germline CDR1 is SQVTM and CDR2 ANQGSEA. The CDR3 is made up of 13 amino acids. The CDR3 coding sequence is TGCAGCGTTGACGGGGGAACTAATGAAAAACTGTTTTTT. Its protein is CSVDGGTNEKLFF.

This clonotype was counted ten times or more. The chain couples TRBV7-2 to TRBJ2-1, with 10 bases that match TRBD2. V shed 5 bases, J shed 6 bases, and the junction held 7 bases outside the gene matches. The CDR3 runs 15 residues. CDR1 SGHTA and CDR2 FQGNSA come from the germline V gene. In DNA, the CDR3 is TGTGCCAGCAGCCACCTAGCGGGAGAACTCAATGAGCAGTTCTTC. This codes for CASSHLAGELNEQFF.

The genes are TRBV12-3 or TRBV12-4 and TRBJ2-1, with 9 bases lining up with TRBD2. The CDR3 covers 15 residues. V was pared by 7 bases and J by 6 bases, with 10 bases of the junction left unmatched. The CDR3 is CASMKGGLASNEQFF. The CDR3 DNA is TGTGCCAGCATGAAGGGGGGACTAGCATCCAATGAGCAGTTCTTC.

This clonotype was seen more than once but under ten times. The chain employs TRBV28 and TRBJ2-3; no reliable D call. CDR1 is MDHEN and CDR2 is SYDVKM in the germline V gene. V lost 5 bases and J 7 bases, leaving 4 bases between the germline ends. The CDR3 consists of 10 residues. CDR3: CASSPNTQYF. The CDR3 DNA reads as TGTGCCAGCAGTCCAAATACGCAGTATTTT.

This clonotype came up a few times. The gene calls are TRBV6-2 or TRBV6-3 and TRBJ2-2; 12 bases match TRBD2. CDR3 length: 20 residues. The germline V gene has CDR1 MNHEY and CDR2 SVGEGT. V gave up 2 bases and J gave up 0 bases; unmatched junction bases: 10. CDR3: CASSYPGLAGPRANTGELFF. The CDR3 DNA reads TGTGCCAGCAGTTACCCCGGACTAGCGGGACCCCGCGCGAACACCGGGGAGCTGTTTTTT.

This clonotype was observed a few times. The chain recombines TRBV10-3 with TRBJ2-7; D is possibly TRBD1 (5 bases). Germline V gives CDR1 ENHRY, CDR2 SYGVKD. The CDR3 is made up of 11 amino acids. Trimming pared 7 bases from V and 4 bases from J, leaving 8 bases between. For the CDR3, the DNA is TGTGCCATCACCCAGGGTTACGAGCAGTACTTC. It codes for CAITQGYEQYF.

At least ten counts were recorded for this clonotype. This chain uses TRBV20-1 with TRBJ2-7; 7 nucleotides match TRBD1. J was trimmed by 2 bases and V by 6 bases; bases with no gene match: 4. The germline gives CDR1 DFQATT, CDR2 SNEGSKA (reference sequence). CDR3 length equals 12 residues. DNA of the CDR3: TGCAGTGCGGCGGACAGGACCTACGAGCAGTACTTC. Amino acids: CSAADRTYEQYF.

This clonotype was recorded a few times. The rearrangement joins TRBV20-1 to TRBJ2-7; tentative D call: TRBD2 (6 bases). CDR1 DFQATT and CDR2 SNEGSKA come from the germline V gene (reference sequence). Trimming removed 3 bases from V and 1 base from J, with 19 bases in between. The CDR3 is 16 residues long. The CDR3 nucleotides read TGCAGTGCTAGGCAACGGGACTTCCGCGGGTCCTACGAGCAGTACTTC. Its protein product is CSARQRDFRGSYEQYF.

In this sample, this clonotype turned up a few times. The chain recombines TRBV11-2 with TRBJ2-2; D gene uncertain. The ends were cut back, 2 bases at V and 0 bases at J, with 10 bases in the middle. The CDR3 extends over 16 amino acids. The V gene's germline CDR1 is SGHAT and CDR2 FQNNGV. CDR3 sequence: CASSLTSQSNTGELFF. As DNA, the CDR3 is TGTGCCAGCAGCTTAACGTCTCAATCGAACACCGGGGAGCTGTTTTTT.

This chain links TRBV12-3 or TRBV12-4 with TRBJ2-1; 8 bases align to TRBD2. V trimming: 6 bases; J trimming: 8 bases; junction bases outside the gene matches: 9. CDR3 length equals 14 residues. The CDR3 bases are TGTGCCAGCAGGCGCGGGGGGTCTATGTATGAGCAGTTCTTC. Protein sequence: CASRRGGSMYEQFF.